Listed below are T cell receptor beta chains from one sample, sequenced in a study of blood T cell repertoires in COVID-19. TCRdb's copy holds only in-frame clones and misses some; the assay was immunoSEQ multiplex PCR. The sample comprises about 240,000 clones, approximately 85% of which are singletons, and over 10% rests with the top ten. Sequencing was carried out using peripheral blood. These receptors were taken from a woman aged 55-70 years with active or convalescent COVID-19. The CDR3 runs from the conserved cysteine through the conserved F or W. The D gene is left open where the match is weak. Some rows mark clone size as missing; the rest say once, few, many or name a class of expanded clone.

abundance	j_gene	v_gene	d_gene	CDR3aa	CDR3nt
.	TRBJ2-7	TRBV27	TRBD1	CASSPGTGDYEQYF	TGTGCCAGCAGTCCCGGGACAGGGGATTACGAGCAGTACTTC
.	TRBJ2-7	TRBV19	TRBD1	CASRGTGSYEQYF	TGTGCCAGCAGAGGGACAGGCTCCTACGAGCAGTACTTC
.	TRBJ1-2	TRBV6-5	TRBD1	CASSSADRVFGYTF	TGTGCCAGCAGTTCGGCGGACAGGGTGTTCGGCTACACCTTC
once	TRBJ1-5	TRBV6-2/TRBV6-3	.	CASSATGRGSNQPQHF	TGTGCCAGCAGTGCAACAGGGAGAGGGAGCAATCAGCCCCAGCATTTT
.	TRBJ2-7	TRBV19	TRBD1	CASRQGQYEQYF	TGTGCCAGTAGACAGGGGCAATACGAGCAGTACTTC
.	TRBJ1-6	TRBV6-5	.	CASSYSSRGLNSPLHF	TGTGCCAGCAGTTACTCCTCGCGGGGCCTTAATTCACCCCTCCACTTT
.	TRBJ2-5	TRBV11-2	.	CASSHPGMGQETQYF	TGTGCCAGCAGCCACCCAGGGATGGGCCAAGAGACCCAGTACTTC
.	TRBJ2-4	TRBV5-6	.	CASSPVGAAKNIQYF	TGTGCCAGCAGCCCAGTAGGGGCTGCCAAAAACATTCAGTACTTC
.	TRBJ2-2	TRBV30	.	CAWSALNTGELFF	TGTGCCTGGAGTGCCCTGAACACCGGGGAGCTGTTTTTT
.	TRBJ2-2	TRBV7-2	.	CASSLGRLNTGELFF	TGTGCCAGCAGCTTAGGGCGGCTAAACACCGGGGAGCTGTTTTTT
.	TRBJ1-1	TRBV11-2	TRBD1	CASSSQGREAFF	TGTGCCAGCAGCTCACAGGGGCGTGAAGCTTTCTTT
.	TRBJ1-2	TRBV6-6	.	CASISGTTRYGYTF	TGTGCCAGCATTTCGGGAACAACCCGCTATGGCTACACCTTC
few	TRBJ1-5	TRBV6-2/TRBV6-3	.	CASSPREALSNQPQHF	TGTGCCAGCAGCCCCCGTGAGGCCTTAAGCAATCAGCCCCAGCATTTT
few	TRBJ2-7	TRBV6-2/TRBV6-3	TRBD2	CASSYRLAGGYEQYF	TGTGCCAGCAGTTACCGACTAGCGGGGGGCTACGAGCAGTACTTC
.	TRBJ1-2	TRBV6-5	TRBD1	CAGLGTGGCGYTF	TGTGCCGGACTCGGGACAGGGGGCTGTGGCTACACCTTC
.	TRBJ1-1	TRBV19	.	CASSLIGTKNTEAFF	TGTGCCAGTAGTTTAATCGGGACAAAGAACACTGAAGCTTTCTTT